This TCR beta chain was documented in a study of shared clonotypes between healthy human individuals. Overall study findings and caveats: Naive subsets generally exceeded memory subsets in estimated richness.

Notes on this clone: Its specificity is not known.

When replicate PCRs were run on sorted subsets, they used about 200 ng DNA, about 30,000 T cell genomes. Assay used: immunoSEQ multiplex PCR; TCRdb lists only in-frame clones, some missing. The sample has some 2.1 million clones, roughly 95% seen once. Naive CD8 cells comprised CD45RO-negative, CCR7-positively selected cells, excluding terminally differentiated effector memory CD45RA+ cells. Germline assignment: CDR1 SGHRS and CDR2 YFSETQ. Deletions cut 0 bases from V and 3 bases from J, with 12 bases between. CDR3 size: 15 residues. The sequenced material came from naive CD8+ T cells from PBMCs. This chain joins TRBV5-1 and TRBJ1-1; perhaps TRBD1 as D (6 bases). This TCR was recovered from a man younger than 30 in good health. Some clones in this sample may be carry-over from other donors' samples. CDR3 nucleotide sequence: TGCGCCAGCAGCTTGGTACAGGGAGGGGACACTGAAGCTTTCTTT. This translates into CASSLVQGGDTEAFF.